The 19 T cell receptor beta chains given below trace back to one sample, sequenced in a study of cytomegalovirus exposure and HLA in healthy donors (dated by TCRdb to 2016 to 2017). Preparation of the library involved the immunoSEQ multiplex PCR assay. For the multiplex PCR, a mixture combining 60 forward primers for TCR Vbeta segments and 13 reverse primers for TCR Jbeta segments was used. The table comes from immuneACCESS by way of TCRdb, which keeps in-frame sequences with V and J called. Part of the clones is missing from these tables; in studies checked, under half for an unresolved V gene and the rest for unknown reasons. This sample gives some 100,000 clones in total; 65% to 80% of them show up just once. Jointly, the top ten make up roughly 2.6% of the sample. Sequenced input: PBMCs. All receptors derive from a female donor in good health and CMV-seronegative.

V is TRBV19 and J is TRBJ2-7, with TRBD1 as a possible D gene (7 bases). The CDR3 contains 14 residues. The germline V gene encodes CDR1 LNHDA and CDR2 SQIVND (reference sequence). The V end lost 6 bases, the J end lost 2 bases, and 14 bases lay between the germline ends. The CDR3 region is CASRGRTGTYEQYF. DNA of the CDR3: TGTGCCAGTAGAGGGAGGACAGGAACCTACGAGCAGTACTTC.

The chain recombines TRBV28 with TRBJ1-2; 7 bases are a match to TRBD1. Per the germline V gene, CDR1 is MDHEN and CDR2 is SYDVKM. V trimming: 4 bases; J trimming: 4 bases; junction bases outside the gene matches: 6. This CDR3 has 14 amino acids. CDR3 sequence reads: CASSSGGEGYGYTF. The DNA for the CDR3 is TGTGCCAGCAGTTCAGGGGGAGAGGGCTATGGCTACACCTTC.

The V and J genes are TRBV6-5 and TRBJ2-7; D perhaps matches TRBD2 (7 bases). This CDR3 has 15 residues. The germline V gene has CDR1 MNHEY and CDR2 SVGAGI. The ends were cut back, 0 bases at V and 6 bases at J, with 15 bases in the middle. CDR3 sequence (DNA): TGTGCCAGCAGTTACTCGAAAAGGGGGGGTAGCGAGCAGTACTTC. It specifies CASSYSKRGGSEQYF.

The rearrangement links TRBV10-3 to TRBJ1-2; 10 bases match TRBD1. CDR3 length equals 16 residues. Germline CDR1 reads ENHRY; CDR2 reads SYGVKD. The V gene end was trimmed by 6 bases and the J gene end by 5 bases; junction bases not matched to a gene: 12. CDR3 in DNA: TGTGCCATCAGGAGCTTCGGGACAGGGGATCATTATGGCTACACCTTC. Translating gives CAIRSFGTGDHYGYTF.

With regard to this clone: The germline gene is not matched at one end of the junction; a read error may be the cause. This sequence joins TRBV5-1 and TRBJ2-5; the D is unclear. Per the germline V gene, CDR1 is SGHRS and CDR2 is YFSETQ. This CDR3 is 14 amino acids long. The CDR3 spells CASSFYGGLETLYF. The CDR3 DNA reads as TGCGCCAGCAGCTTTTACGGCGGCCTCGAGACCCTGTACTTC. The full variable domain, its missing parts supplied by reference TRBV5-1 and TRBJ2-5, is KAGVTQTPRYLIKTRGQQVTLSCSPISGHRSVSWYQQTPGQGLQFLFEYFSETQRNKGNFPGRFSGRQFSNSRSEMNVSTLELGDSALYLCASSFYGGLETLYFGPGTRLLVL.

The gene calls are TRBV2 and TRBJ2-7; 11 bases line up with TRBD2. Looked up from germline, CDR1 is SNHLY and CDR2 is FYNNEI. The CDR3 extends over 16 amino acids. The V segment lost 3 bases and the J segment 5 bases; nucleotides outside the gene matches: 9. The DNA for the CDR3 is TGTGCCAGCAGTGACCAGACTAGCGGGGATGTGAACGAGCAGTACTTC. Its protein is CASSDQTSGDVNEQYF.

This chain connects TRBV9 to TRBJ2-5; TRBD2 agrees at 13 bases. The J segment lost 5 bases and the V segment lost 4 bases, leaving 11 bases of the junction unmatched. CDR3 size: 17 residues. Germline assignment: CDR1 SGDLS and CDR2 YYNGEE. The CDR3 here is CASSPGLAGEPKETQYF. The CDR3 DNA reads TGTGCCAGCAGCCCAGGACTAGCGGGGGAGCCGAAGGAGACCCAGTACTTC.

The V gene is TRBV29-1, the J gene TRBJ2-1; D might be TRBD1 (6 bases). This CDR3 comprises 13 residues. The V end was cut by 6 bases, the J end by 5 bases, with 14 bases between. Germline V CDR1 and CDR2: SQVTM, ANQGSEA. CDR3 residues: CSVLFRDNNEQFF. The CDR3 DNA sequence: TGCAGCGTCCTTTTCCGGGACAACAATGAGCAGTTCTTC.

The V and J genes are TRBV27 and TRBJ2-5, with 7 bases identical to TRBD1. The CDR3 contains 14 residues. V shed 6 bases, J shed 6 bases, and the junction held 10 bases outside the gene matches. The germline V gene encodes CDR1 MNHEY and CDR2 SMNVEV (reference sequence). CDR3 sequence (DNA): TGTGCCAGCAGCAGTCGTGGACAGGATAAGACCCAGTACTTC. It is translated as CASSSRGQDKTQYF.

The CDR3 DNA reads TGTGCCAGCAGTCCCGAACTAGCGGGGTTCTCGGAGACCCAGTACTTC. Translated: CASSPELAGFSETQYF. The V gene is TRBV27, the J gene TRBJ2-5; 10 bases line up with TRBD2. J was trimmed by 5 bases and V by 5 bases; bases with no gene match: 11. The CDR3 spans 16 residues. CDR1 and CDR2 (germline): MNHEY, SMNVEV (reference sequence).

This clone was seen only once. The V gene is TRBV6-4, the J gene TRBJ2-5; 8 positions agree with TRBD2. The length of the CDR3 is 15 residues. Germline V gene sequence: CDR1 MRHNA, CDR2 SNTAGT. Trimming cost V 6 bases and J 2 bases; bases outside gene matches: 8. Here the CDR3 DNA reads TGTGCCAGCAGGGTAGCGGGGAAGACACAAGAGACCCAGTACTTC. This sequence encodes CASRVAGKTQETQYF.

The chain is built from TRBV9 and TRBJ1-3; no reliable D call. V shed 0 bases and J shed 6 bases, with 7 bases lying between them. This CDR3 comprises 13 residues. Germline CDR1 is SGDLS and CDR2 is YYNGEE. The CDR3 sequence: CASSVGFQNTIYF. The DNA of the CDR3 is TGTGCCAGCAGCGTAGGTTTCCAAAACACCATATATTTT. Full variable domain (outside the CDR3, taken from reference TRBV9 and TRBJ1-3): DSGVTQTPKHLITATGQRVTLRCSPRSGDLSVYWYQQSLDQGLQFLIQYYNGEERAKGNILERFSAQQFPDLHSELNLSSLELGDSALYFCASSVGFQNTIYFGEGSWLTVV.

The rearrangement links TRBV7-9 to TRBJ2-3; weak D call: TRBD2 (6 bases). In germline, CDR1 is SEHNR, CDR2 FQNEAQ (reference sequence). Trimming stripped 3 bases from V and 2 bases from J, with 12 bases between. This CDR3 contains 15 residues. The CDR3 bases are TGTGCCAGCAGCTTTACTGGACTACACACAGATACGCAGTATTTT. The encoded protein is CASSFTGLHTDTQYF.

CDR3 nucleotides: TGTGCCAGCAGCTTTTCGGTCGGCGGCGAAGCTTTCTTT. Its translation: CASSFSVGGEAFF. The rearrangement joins TRBV7-6 to TRBJ1-1, with no clear D. V was trimmed by 3 bases and J by 8 bases, leaving 13 bases between them. The CDR3 loop spans 13 amino acids. Germline assignment: CDR1 SGHVS and CDR2 FNYEAQ.

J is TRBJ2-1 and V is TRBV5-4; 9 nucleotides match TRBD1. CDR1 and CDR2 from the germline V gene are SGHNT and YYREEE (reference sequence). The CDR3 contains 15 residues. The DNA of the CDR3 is TGTGCGCACGGAACGAACAGGGGGCAAGGAAATGAGCAGTTCTTC. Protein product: CAHGTNRGQGNEQFF.

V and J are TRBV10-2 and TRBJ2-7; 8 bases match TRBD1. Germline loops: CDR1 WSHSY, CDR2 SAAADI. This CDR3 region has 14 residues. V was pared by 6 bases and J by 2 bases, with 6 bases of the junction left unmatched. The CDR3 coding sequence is TGCGCCAGCAGCCCTAGGACAGGGACCTACGAGCAGTACTTC. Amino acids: CASSPRTGTYEQYF.

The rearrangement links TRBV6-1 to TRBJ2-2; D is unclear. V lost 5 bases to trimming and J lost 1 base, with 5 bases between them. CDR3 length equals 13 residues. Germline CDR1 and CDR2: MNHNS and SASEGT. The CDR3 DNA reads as TGTGCCAGCAGTTCAGGGAACACCGGGGAGCTGTTTTTT. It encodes CASSSGNTGELFF.

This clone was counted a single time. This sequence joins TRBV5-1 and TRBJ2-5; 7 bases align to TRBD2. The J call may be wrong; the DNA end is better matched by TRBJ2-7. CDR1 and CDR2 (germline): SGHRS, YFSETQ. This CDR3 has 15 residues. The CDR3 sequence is CASSSGLVVTHEQYF. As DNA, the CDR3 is TGCGCCAGCAGCTCCGGACTAGTTGTGACCCACGAGCAGTACTTC.

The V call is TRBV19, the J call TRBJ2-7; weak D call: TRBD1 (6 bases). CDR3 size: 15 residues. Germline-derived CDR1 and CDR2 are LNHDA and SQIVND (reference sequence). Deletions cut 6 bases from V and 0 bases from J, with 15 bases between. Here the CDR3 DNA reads TGTGCCAGTAGCCCCGACAGGCTGTCCTCCTACGAGCAGTACTTC. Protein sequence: CASSPDRLSSYEQYF.